This TCR beta chain was sequenced during a study of T cells in Graves' hyperthyroidism and ophthalmopathy. The germline V and J ends were trimmed by 7 bases and 7 bases, with 16 bases remaining between them. The CDR3 length is 13 residues. In germline, CDR1 is MGHDK, CDR2 SYGVNS. Note on this clonotype: Its antigen is not known.

Researchers took RNA transcripts and amplified the TCR beta CDR3 regions from them. The HTBI primer set was used in a first-round RT-PCR of the TCR CDR3. From the multiplex PCR reads, TCRdb called clonotypes with MiXCR, one entry per CDR3 protein. This table has some 800,000 distinct CDR3 sequences, over 35% appearing once. Whole-study results and caveats: For ophthalmopathy, model prediction preceded onset by a median approximately 6 months.

The clonotype comes from a man aged 18 to 35 with Graves' hyperthyroidism. The sequenced material came from blood. This chain uses TRBV25-1 with TRBJ1-1; D may be TRBD1 (6 bases). In nucleotides, the CDR3 is TGTGCCAGCAAGCGGGCAGGGGAGGATGAAGCTTTCTTT. The encoded protein is CASKRAGEDEAFF. Complete variable domain (other parts from reference TRBV25-1 and TRBJ1-1): EADIYQTPRYLVIGTGKKITLECSQTMGHDKMYWYQQDPGMELHLIHYSYGVNSTEKGDLSSESTVSRIRTEHFPLTLESARPSHTSQYLCASKRAGEDEAFFGQGTRLTVV.